Listed below are T cell receptor beta chains from one sample, sequenced in a study of breast tumors, draining lymph nodes, adjacent tissues. TCRdb called the multiplex PCR reads again in MiXCR, with one record for every CDR3 protein. The sample lists 60,000 to 75,000 distinct CDR3 sequences, roughly 57% occurring once. Sequencing was carried out using breast tumor tissue. Every receptor here comes from a female donor with breast cancer. Some clones in this sample may be carry-over from other donors' samples. The CDR3 runs from the conserved cysteine through the conserved F or W. The order of the fields is clone size, D gene, CDR3 length, V gene, J gene, CDR3 DNA, CDR3 protein. A D gene is named only where the DNA matches it firmly. Clone size is shown for a subset of rows, as once, few, many or a class of expanded clone.

>many|TRBD2|16|TRBV7-9|TRBJ2-3
TGTGCCAGCAGCTTAGGCAGCGGGGGGCATATGGATACGCAGTATTTT
CASSLGSGGHMDTQYF
>many|TRBD2|14|TRBV11-3|TRBJ2-5
TGTGCCAGCAGCTCGGGACTAGCGGAAGAGACCCAGTACTTC
CASSSGLAEETQYF
>.|.|14|TRBV29-1|TRBJ2-1
TGCAGCGTTGATGACGAGTTAGGGGAGGATGAGCAGTTCTTC
CSVDDELGEDEQFF
>many|TRBD2|14|TRBV30|TRBJ2-7
TGTGCCTGGAGTGGACTAGCGGGTTACTACGAGCAGTACTTC
CAWSGLAGYYEQYF
>many|TRBD1|14|TRBV20-1|TRBJ2-7
TGCAGTGCTAGAGGGGCAGGGGGTGGTGAAGAGCAGTACTTC
CSARGAGGGEEQYF
>many|.|12|TRBV2|TRBJ1-5
TGTGCCAGCAGCGATCGTAATCAGCCCCAGCATTTT
CASSDRNQPQHF
>.|.|14|TRBV2|TRBJ1-1
TGTGCCAGCCCGGACAAGGACCCGAACACTGAAGCTTTCTTT
CASPDKDPNTEAFF
>.|.|14|TRBV4-2|TRBJ2-7
TGTGCCAGCAGCCAGTCCACGGACTCCTACGAGCAGTACTTC
CASSQSTDSYEQYF
>.|.|16|TRBV7-3|TRBJ2-5
TGTGCCAGCAGCTTAGGGGGCACGAGGTACCAAGAGACCCAGTACTTC
CASSLGGTRYQETQYF
>.|.|15|TRBV7-9|TRBJ2-1
TGTGCCAGCAGCTTAGAGTGGAAAAGGTTCAATGAGCAGTTCTTC
CASSLEWKRFNEQFF
>.|.|15|TRBV6-1|TRBJ2-5
TGTGCCAGCAGTGATTGGACGGGGGGCGCAGAGACCCAGTACTTC
CASSDWTGGAETQYF
>many|.|13|TRBV7-2|TRBJ2-5
TGTGCCAGCAGCCCGTGGGGGCAAGAGACCCAGTACTTC
CASSPWGQETQYF
>.|.|14|TRBV7-6|TRBJ2-5
TGTGCCAGCAGCTTATCCCCCAGCCAAGAGACCCAGTACTTC
CASSLSPSQETQYF
>once|.|15|TRBV29-1|TRBJ2-3
TGCAGCGTTGAAGGCGAATTGCGTGGCACAGATACGCAGTATTTT
CSVEGELRGTDTQYF
>many|TRBD2|15|TRBV20-1|TRBJ2-7
TGCAGTGCTAGAGAACCCCTAGCGGGGCTCTACGAGCAGTACTTC
CSAREPLAGLYEQYF
>.|.|14|TRBV19|TRBJ1-4
TGTGCCAGTAGCCTGGACAGCCCTAATGAAAAACTGTTTTTT
CASSLDSPNEKLFF
>medium-sized|.|15|TRBV7-8|TRBJ2-1
TGTGCCAGCAGCGGCGAGTTTAGCTCCTACAATGAGCAGTTCTTC
CASSGEFSSYNEQFF
>.|.|12|TRBV29-1|TRBJ2-1
TGCAGCTTAAAACCAGCGGAGGGGAAACAGTTCTTC
CSLKPAEGKQFF
>.|.|14|TRBV2|TRBJ2-1
TGTGCCAGCAGTGAAGCAGCCCAGAGAGGGGAGCAGTTCTTC
CASSEAAQRGEQFF
>many|.|13|TRBV20-1|TRBJ2-7
TGCAGTGCTAGATCGTCGGGGACTTACGAGCAGTACTTC
CSARSSGTYEQYF
>.|TRBD2|15|TRBV6-2/TRBV6-3|TRBJ2-2
TGTGCCAGCACCTACGGGGGGGGCAACACCGGGGAGCTGTTTTTT
CASTYGGGNTGELFF
>.|TRBD1|15|TRBV29-1|TRBJ2-5
TGCAGCGTTGAAGTTTGGGACAGCCGATACAATGAGCAGTACTTC
CSVEVWDSRYNEQYF
>.|.|15|TRBV6-4|TRBJ2-3
TGTGCCAGCAGTGACTCAGGCAGGGTGGCAGATACGCAGTATTTT
CASSDSGRVADTQYF
>many|TRBD1|16|TRBV6-5|TRBJ2-5
TGTGCCAGCAGGAGTTCTCCGGGACAGGGGTACGAGACCCAGTACTTC
CASRSSPGQGYETQYF
>.|.|13|TRBV2|TRBJ1-2
TGTGCCAGCAGTGCAACAGGGATCTATGGCTACACCTTC
CASSATGIYGYTF
>.|TRBD1|12|TRBV20-1|TRBJ1-1
TGCAGTGCTTGGGACAGGGTATCTGAAGCTTTCTTT
CSAWDRVSEAFF
>.|.|24|TRBV29-1|TRBJ1-2
TGCAGCGTTGAAGAATTCCAGGTCCCCGCCAGCAGCTTGGGGCAGGGACCAATATCTGGCGGCTACACCTTC
CSVEEFQVPASSLGQGPISGGYTF
>.|.|14|TRBV6-1|TRBJ1-5
TGTGCCAGCAGTTCTGGCGGAAGCAATCAGCCCCAGCATTTT
CASSSGGSNQPQHF
>.|TRBD1|14|TRBV7-7|TRBJ1-5
TGTGCTAGTAGCTTCAGGGGGCCGGATCAGCCCCAGCATTTT
CASSFRGPDQPQHF
>many|.|14|TRBV28|TRBJ2-5
TGTGCCAGCAGTTTTTCACAGGCCCAAGAGACCCAGTACTTC
CASSFSQAQETQYF
>many|.|13|TRBV7-8|TRBJ1-1
TGTGCCAGCAGCTCATTTCGGGAAACTGAAGCTTTCTTT
CASSSFRETEAFF
>.|.|14|TRBV19|TRBJ1-6
TGTGCCAGTACCGGGTTGGGACCGGGTTCACCCCTCCACTTT
CASTGLGPGSPLHF
>once|TRBD2|14|TRBV10-3|TRBJ2-3
TGTGCCACCACTAGGGGGACTAGAGCAGATACGCAGTATTTT
CATTRGTRADTQYF
>many|TRBD2|15|TRBV28|TRBJ2-5
TGTGCCAGCAGTTCCCACACGGGGGGGATAGAGACCCAGTACTTC
CASSSHTGGIETQYF
>.|.|15|TRBV2|TRBJ1-5
TGTGCCAGCAGTGAAGCGGGCAACCGCAATCAGCCCCAGCATTTT
CASSEAGNRNQPQHF
>once|.|14|TRBV6-1|TRBJ2-7
TGTGCCAGCAGACCGGGACGACACCCCTACGAGCAGTACTTC
CASRPGRHPYEQYF